This T cell receptor beta chain was recovered during a study of cytomegalovirus exposure and HLA in healthy donors. Overall study: Tens of millions of unique TCRs from HLA-typed donors were held in an early data release. Overall study results and limits: Per a later analysis, HLA-associated TCR beta chains showed more clonal expansion than other, equally common TCR beta chains. In an earlier analysis, productive rearrangement rates for most beta V segments clustered near 87% or 30%.

A note on this clone: As yet, its antigen is unknown.

13 Jbeta primers and 60 Vbeta primers were used for the PCR. Clones were read by immunoSEQ multiplex PCR, and TCRdb kept only the in-frame ones, dropping some. Of about 220,000 clones in the sample, around 80% were seen once. Germline V lookup: CDR1 SGHNT, CDR2 YYREEE (reference sequence). V was clipped by 4 bases and J by 1 base; unmatched bases: 5. This CDR3 region has 16 residues. The sequence was obtained from a man between 18 and 29 years old in good health and CMV-seronegative. The specimen was PBMCs. The chain links TRBV5-4 to TRBJ2-2; the match to TRBD1 covers 9 bases. The CDR3 here is CASSRKTGGNTGELFF. Here the CDR3 DNA reads TGTGCCAGCAGCCGAAAGACAGGGGGGAACACCGGGGAGCTGTTTTTT.